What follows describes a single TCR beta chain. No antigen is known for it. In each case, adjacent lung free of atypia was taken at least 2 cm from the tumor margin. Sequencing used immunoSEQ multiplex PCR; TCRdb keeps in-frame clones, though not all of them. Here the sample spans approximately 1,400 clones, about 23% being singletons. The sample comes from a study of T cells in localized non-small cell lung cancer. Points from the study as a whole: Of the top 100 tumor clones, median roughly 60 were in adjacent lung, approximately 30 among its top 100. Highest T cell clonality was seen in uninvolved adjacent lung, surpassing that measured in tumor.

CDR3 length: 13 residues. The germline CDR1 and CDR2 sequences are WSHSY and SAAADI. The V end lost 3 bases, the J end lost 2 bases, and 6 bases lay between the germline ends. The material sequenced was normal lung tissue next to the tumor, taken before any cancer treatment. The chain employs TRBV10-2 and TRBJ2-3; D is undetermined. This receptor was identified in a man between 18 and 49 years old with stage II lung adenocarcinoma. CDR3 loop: CASSETATDTQYF. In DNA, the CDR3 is TGCGCCAGCAGTGAAACAGCCACAGATACGCAGTATTTT.